The present entry profiles one T cell receptor (beta chain) with its context. This clonotype was observed at least ten times. Its recognized antigen is unknown. The sample holds no much larger clone one base away, and base qualities are not on file. TCR beta CDR3 regions were amplified from RNA transcripts. The TCR CDR3 was subjected to a first round of RT-PCR using the HTBI primer set and the Qiagen OneStep RT-PCR kit. A second multiplex PCR round built the libraries, followed by size selection and purification. Libraries were sequenced paired-end with 100 bp reads on an Illumina HiSeq2000. Per the source publication's procedure: Raw data were processed with SOAPnuke, discarding reads with adapters, uncalled bases, mean Phred below 15, or no exact constant-primer or identifier match. COPE v1.2.5 was used to merge high-quality paired reads, and clonotypes were defined as unique nucleotide sequences. Clonotypes were aligned to IMGT TRBV, TRBD and TRBJ reference segments using MiTCR v1.1. The analysis included only V-J combinations with a frequency above 0.0001, which together covered 99% to 99.2% of the repertoires. The TCS score was defined as the ratio of F50 (clonal expansion) to E x V (chaos), calculated using BLOSUM62-based TCRdist between CDR3 peptides within each V-J. Welch's t-statistics and random forest reduced around 510 V-J features to fewer than 15, which were used in a naive Bayes classifier (R e1071). TCRdb trimmed the raw reads at Q25, called clones with MiXCR and kept productive beta chains. Every distinct CDR3 protein forms one entry, paired with its most common genes and DNA. The V and J calls and clone size are TCRdb's, not the authors'. The sample includes a few hundred thousand distinct CDR3 sequences, with 15% to 20% observed a single time. In total, the top ten clones hold approximately 32% of the sample.

The data originate from a study of T cells in Graves' hyperthyroidism and ophthalmopathy (dated by TCRdb to between 2018 and 2021). For the wider study: Peripheral blood was sampled at the time of initial diagnosis, prior to any treatment. TCR V-J signatures able to tell the groups apart were searched for in a discovery cohort of 95 to 100 patients, of whom more than 40 had Graves' ophthalmopathy and about 60 had stable Graves' hyperthyroidism. An independent validation cohort of around 19 hyperthyroidism patients and 15 or so patients who later progressed to ophthalmopathy tested prospective prediction of ophthalmopathy. For training and testing, the roughly 100 patients in the discovery cohort were randomly divided in a 7:3 ratio. The study also compared thyroid tissue and blood T-cell repertoires from a handful of Graves' hyperthyroidism patients. Following sampling, methimazole starting at 30 mg daily was given to hyperthyroidism patients, and high-dose intravenous methylprednisolone was given to ophthalmopathy patients. According to the paper, TCR Vbeta CDR3 sequencing was carried out on some 130 peripheral blood samples, which came from around 43 ophthalmopathy, around 75 hyperthyroidism and about 17 progressor patients.

Points the paper makes about the study in general: Most expanded thyroid clonotypes (frequency above 0.001) were also detected in blood, a finding suggesting that blood repertoires may reflect thyroid immune responses. Sample size was not statistically predetermined, and investigators were not blinded to group allocation. During validation, the model predicted progression to ophthalmopathy a median of approximately 7 months ahead of onset, with around 71% sensitivity and about 75% specificity. A 13 V-J signature model separated ophthalmopathy from stable hyperthyroidism, with 87.88% sensitivity and 81.08% specificity in cross-validation and 80%/75% in testing.

Ophthalmopathy patients had moderately to severely active disease, Clinical Activity Score of at least 3, NOSPECS grade of at least 4, and duration under 3 months. Patients with uncontrolled infections, other autoimmune diseases, pregnancy or lactation were excluded. Diagnoses relied on clinical symptoms, serum thyroxine and TRAb, thyroid ultrasound and orbital computed tomography. Ficoll-Paque density gradient centrifugation was used to isolate PBMCs from about 10 ml of fresh peripheral blood. Trizol reagent was used to extract total RNA, and RNA quality was then checked on an Agilent 2100 Bioanalyzer. Its CDR3 holds 14 amino acids, cysteine through phenylalanine. CDR3 DNA is the only sequence kept; it has 42 bases, read in frame from the first base. Here V drops 3 bases and J drops 3 bases, and the junction holds 2 bases not matched to any gene. The germline V gene sets CDR1 to SNHLY and CDR2 to FYNNEI.

This chain joins TRBV2 to TRBJ2-5; 9 bases in the middle match TRBD1. The TCR comes from a woman in her 30s with Graves' ophthalmopathy. Material for sequencing was blood. The CDR3 here reads CASSDRDREETQYF. The DNA reads as follows: TGTGCCAGCAGTGATCGGGACAGGGAAGAGACCCAGTACTTC.